This entry lists 2 T cell receptor beta chains sequenced from one sample in a study of blood T cell repertoires in COVID-19 (dated by TCRdb to about 2020). Library construction relied on the immunoSEQ multiplex PCR assay. TCRdb stores this immuneACCESS table with in-frame sequences only. Part of the clones is absent; in the studies checked, under half of the shortfall reflects unresolved V genes, and no reason is known for the rest. The sample table lists roughly 250,000 clones, approximately 91% of them with a count of one. Over 2% of the sample goes to the ten largest clones. The source material was PBMCs or T cells enriched from blood (not recorded which). These receptors came from a woman between 35 and 50 years old with acute COVID-19.

This clone was picked up one time. The V call is TRBV29-1, the J call TRBJ2-1, with 8 bases aligning to TRBD2. The germline gives CDR1 SQVTM, CDR2 ANQGSEA. This CDR3 has 12 amino acids. V shed 7 bases, J shed 7 bases, and the junction held 6 bases outside the gene matches. The CDR3 loop is CSGGASGNEQFF. The CDR3 nucleotides read TGCAGCGGGGGGGCTAGCGGGAATGAGCAGTTCTTC.

The chain couples TRBV6-5 to TRBJ1-2; D remains ambiguous. Trimming took 6 bases from V and 3 from J, leaving 14 bases between them. The CDR3 is 14 residues long. The germline V gene has CDR1 MNHEY and CDR2 SVGAGI. The CDR3 DNA sequence: TGTGCCAGCAGCCGCGGGGAGGTCCACTATGGCTACACCTTC. Protein: CASSRGEVHYGYTF.